Below, 8 T cell receptor beta chains from the same sample are listed, as sequenced in a study of identical twins. TCRdb ran MiXCR on the 5' RACE reads and lists one entry per CDR3 protein. The table has approximately 690,000 distinct CDR3 sequences, around 6.1% seen once. Sequencing was performed on naive T cells sorted from blood. These receptors originate from a man aged 18-30 years in good health.

This clonotype has a count of ten or more. The V and J genes are TRBV6-5 and TRBJ2-3; D is perhaps TRBD2 (6 bases). V was trimmed by 1 base and J by 3 bases, leaving 14 bases between them. Germline-derived CDR1 and CDR2 are MNHEY and SVGAGI. The CDR3 runs to 16 residues. In DNA, the CDR3 is TGTGCCAGCAGTTACTTACGGGAGAGGGCTACAGATACGCAGTATTTT. Translation: CASSYLRERATDTQYF.

This clonotype was seen repeatedly, ten times or more. The CDR3 DNA follows: TGTGCCAGCAGTTTAGCGCCCGGGGGCGGCGATGGCTACACCTTC. Encoded protein: CASSLAPGGGDGYTF. The V call is TRBV12-3 or TRBV12-4, the J call TRBJ1-2; perhaps TRBD1 as D (6 bases). This CDR3 region has 15 residues. V was pared by 0 bases and J by 6 bases, with 14 bases between.

V gene TRBV7-9 combines with J gene TRBJ2-1, with D tentatively TRBD1 or TRBD2 (5 bases each). The germline V gene has CDR1 SEHNR and CDR2 FQNEAQ (reference sequence). V was trimmed by 5 bases and J by 3 bases, leaving 17 bases between them. CDR3 length equals 16 residues. CDR3 nucleotide sequence: TGTGCCAGCAGCCGAGACGGGACCTCGTTCTACAATGAGCAGTTCTTC. Protein sequence: CASSRDGTSFYNEQFF.

This clonotype was observed a handful of times. V and J are TRBV3-1 and TRBJ2-1; no clear D. There are 15 residues in the CDR3. Trimming removed 1 base at V and 3 bases at J, with 10 bases between. CDR1 is LGHDT and CDR2 is YNNKEL in the germline V gene (reference sequence). In DNA form, the CDR3 reads TGTGCCAGCAGCCAAGGTCAAAGGGTCTACAATGAGCAGTTCTTC. Translation: CASSQGQRVYNEQFF.

This clonotype was picked up a small number of times. The chain uses TRBV18 and TRBJ2-4; maybe TRBD2 (6 bases). The germline V gene encodes CDR1 KGHSH and CDR2 LQKENI. The CDR3 covers 15 residues. The V end lost 3 bases, the J end lost 1 base, and 10 bases lay between the germline ends. CDR3 in amino acids: CASSPFGGAKNIQYF. CDR3 in DNA: TGTGCCAGCTCACCGTTTGGGGGGGCCAAAAACATTCAGTACTTC.

This clonotype was observed at least ten times. CDR3 in amino acids: CASSLRTGPNTEAFF. The CDR3 DNA reads as TGTGCCAGCAGCCTTAGGACAGGACCGAACACTGAAGCTTTCTTT. V usage is TRBV7-9 and J usage is TRBJ1-1; 7 bases fit TRBD1. The ends lost 5 bases at V and 1 base at J; junction bases unmatched: 7. Germline loops: CDR1 SEHNR, CDR2 FQNEAQ (reference sequence). The CDR3 is 15 amino acids. The full variable domain, with the rest looked up from reference TRBV7-9 and TRBJ1-1, is DTGVSQNPRHKITKRGQNVTFRCDPISEHNRLYWYRQTLGQGPEFLTYFQNEAQLEKSRLLSDRFSAERPKGSFSTLEIQRTEQGDSAMYLCASSLRTGPNTEAFFGQGTRLTVV.

This clonotype has ten or more counts. This rearrangement joins TRBV21-1 to TRBJ2-2; TRBD2, the table's D call, was not compared with the DNA. TRBV21-1 is tagged as a pseudogene. The CDR3 covers 17 residues. CDR3 protein: CASIKDVRRPSGGELFF. CDR3 coding DNA: TGTGCCAGCATCAAAGATGTGCGCAGACCCAGCGGCGGGGAGCTGTTTTTT.

The table lists this clonotype with many counts. This chain uses TRBV12-3 or TRBV12-4 with TRBJ2-7; D is undetermined. The V end was cut by 6 bases, the J end by 4 bases, with 13 bases between. CDR3 length: 13 residues. CDR3 nucleotide sequence: TGTGCCAGCAGGTTACCCTCGGGTTACGAGCAGTACTTC. As protein: CASRLPSGYEQYF.